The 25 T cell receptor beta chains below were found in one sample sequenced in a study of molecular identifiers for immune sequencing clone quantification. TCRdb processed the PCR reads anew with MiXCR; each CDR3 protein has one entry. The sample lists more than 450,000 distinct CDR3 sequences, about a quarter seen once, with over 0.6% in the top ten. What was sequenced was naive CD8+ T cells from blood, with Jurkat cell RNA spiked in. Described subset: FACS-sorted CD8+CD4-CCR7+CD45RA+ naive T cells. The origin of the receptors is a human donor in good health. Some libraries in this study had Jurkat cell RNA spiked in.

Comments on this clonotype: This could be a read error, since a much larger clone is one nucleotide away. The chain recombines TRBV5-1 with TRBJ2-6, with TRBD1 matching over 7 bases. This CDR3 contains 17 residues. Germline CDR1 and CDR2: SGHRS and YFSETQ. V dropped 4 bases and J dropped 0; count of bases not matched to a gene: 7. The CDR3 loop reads CASSQPGQSSGANVLTF. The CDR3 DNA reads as TGCGCCAGCAGCCAACCGGGACAGTCCTCTGGGGCCAACGTCCTGACTTTC.

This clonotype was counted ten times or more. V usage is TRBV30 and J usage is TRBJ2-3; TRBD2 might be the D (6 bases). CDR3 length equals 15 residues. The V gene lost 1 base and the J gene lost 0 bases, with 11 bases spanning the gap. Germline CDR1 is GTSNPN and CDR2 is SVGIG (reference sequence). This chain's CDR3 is CAWSGDWESTDTQYF. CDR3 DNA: TGTGCCTGGAGTGGGGACTGGGAAAGCACAGATACGCAGTATTTT.

The CDR3 loop reads CASRGTGGSYEQYF. CDR3 sequence (DNA): TGTGCCAGCAGGGGGACAGGGGGTTCCTACGAGCAGTACTTC. The chain recombines TRBV27 with TRBJ2-7, with 11 bases matching TRBD1. V shed 6 bases, J shed 1 base, and the junction held 2 bases outside the gene matches. The CDR3 is made up of 14 amino acids. From germline, CDR1 is MNHEY and CDR2 SMNVEV (reference sequence).

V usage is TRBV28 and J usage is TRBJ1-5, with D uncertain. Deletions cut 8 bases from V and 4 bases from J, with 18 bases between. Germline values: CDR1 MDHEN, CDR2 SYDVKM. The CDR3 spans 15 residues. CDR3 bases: TGTGCCAGCGGCGTCCGAAGGAGAGGGAATCAGCCCCAGCATTTT. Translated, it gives CASGVRRRGNQPQHF.

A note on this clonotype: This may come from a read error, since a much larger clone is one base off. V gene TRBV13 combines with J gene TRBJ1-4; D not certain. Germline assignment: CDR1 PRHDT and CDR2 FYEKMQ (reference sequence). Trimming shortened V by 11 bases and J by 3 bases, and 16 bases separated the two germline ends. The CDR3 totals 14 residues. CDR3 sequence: CAGTTRRSNEKLFF. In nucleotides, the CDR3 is TGTGCCGGCACCACGAGAAGATCTAATGAAAAACTGTTTTTT.

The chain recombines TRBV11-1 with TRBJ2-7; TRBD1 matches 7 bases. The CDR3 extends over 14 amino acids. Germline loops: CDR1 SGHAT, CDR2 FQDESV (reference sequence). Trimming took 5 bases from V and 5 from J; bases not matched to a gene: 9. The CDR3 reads CASSHRGTVHEQYF. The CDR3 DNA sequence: TGTGCCAGCAGCCACAGAGGGACAGTCCACGAGCAGTACTTC.

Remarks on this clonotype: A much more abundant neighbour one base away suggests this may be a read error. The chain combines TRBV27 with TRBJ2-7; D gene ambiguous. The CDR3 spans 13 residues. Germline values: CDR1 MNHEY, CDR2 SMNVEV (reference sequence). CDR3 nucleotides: TGTGTCAGCAGTTTCCTCGGCCCCTACGAGCAGTACTTC. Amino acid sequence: CVSSFLGPYEQYF.

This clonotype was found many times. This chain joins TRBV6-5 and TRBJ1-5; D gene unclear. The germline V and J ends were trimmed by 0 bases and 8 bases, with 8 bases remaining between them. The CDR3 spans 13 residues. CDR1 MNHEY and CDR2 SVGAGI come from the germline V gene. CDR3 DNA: TGTGCCAGCAGTTACTCGTCGGGAGAGCCCCAGCATTTT. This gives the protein CASSYSSGEPQHF.

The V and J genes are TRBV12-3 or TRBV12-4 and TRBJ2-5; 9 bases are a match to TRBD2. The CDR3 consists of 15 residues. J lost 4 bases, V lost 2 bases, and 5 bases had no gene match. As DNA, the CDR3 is TGTGCCAGCAGTTTATGGCGGGGGGGCTTAGAGACCCAGTACTTC. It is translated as CASSLWRGGLETQYF.

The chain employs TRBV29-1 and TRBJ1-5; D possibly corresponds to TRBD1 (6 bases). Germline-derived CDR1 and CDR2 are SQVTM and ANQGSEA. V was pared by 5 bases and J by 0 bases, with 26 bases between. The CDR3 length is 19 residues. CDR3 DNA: TGCAGCGTTAGGGGGGGCCCGTTGGATCACAGCCTTAGCAATCAGCCCCAGCATTTT. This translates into CSVRGGPLDHSLSNQPQHF.

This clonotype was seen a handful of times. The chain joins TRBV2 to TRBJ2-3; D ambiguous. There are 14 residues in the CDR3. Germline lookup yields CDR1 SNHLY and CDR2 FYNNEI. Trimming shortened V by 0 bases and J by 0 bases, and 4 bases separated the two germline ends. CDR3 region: CASSEAGSTDTQYF. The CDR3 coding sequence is TGTGCCAGCAGTGAAGCTGGTAGCACAGATACGCAGTATTTT.

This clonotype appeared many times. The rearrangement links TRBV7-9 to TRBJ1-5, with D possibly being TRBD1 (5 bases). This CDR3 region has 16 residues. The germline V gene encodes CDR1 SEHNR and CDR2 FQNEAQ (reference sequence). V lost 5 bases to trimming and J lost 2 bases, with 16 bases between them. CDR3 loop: CASSGTRWGGNQPQHF. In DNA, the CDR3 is TGTGCCAGCAGCGGGACTCGTTGGGGAGGCAATCAGCCCCAGCATTTT.

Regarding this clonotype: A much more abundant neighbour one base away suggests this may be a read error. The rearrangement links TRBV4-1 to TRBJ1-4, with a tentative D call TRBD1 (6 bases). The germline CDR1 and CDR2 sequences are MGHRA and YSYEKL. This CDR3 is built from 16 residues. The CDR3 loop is CASRQELGAANEKLFF. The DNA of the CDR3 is TGCGCCAGCCGCCAAGAGCTGGGGGCTGCTAATGAAAAACTGTTTTTT.

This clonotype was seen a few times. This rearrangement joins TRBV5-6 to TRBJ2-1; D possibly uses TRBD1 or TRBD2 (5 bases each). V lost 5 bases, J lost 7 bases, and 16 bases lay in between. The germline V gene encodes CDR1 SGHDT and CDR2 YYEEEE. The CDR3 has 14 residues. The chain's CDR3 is CASSNAWDVNEQFF. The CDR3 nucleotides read TGTGCCAGCAGTAACGCGTGGGACGTGAATGAGCAGTTCTTC. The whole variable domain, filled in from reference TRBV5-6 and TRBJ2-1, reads DAGVTQSPTHLIKTRGQQVTLRCSPKSGHDTVSWYQQALGQGPQFIFQYYEEEERQRGNFPDRFSGHQFPNYSSELNVNALLLGDSALYLCASSNAWDVNEQFFGPGTRLTVL.

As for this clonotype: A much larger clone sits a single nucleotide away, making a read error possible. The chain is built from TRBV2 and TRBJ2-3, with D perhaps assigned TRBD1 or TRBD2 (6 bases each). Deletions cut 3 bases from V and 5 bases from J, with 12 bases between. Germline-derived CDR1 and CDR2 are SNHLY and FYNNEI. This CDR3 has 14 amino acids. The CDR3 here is CASSDGGLVDTQYF. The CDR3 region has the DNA TGTGCCAGCAGTGATGGGGGGCTTGTAGATACGCAGTATTTT.

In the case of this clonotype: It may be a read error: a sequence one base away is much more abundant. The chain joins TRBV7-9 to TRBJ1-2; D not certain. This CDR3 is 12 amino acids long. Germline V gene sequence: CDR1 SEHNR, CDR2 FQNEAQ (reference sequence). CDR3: CVSSTFVAGYTF. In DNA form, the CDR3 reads TGTGTCAGCAGCACCTTTGTTGCCGGCTACACCTTC.

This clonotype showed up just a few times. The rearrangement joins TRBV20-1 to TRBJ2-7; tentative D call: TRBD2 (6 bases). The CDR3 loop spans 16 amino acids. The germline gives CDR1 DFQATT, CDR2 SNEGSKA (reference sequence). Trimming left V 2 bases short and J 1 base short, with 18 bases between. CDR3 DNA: TGCAGTGCTAGAAGTAACGGGGGAGCCACGTCCTACGAGCAGTACTTC. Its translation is CSARSNGGATSYEQYF.

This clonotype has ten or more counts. Here the CDR3 reads CASTTNGGPQYF. DNA for the CDR3: TGTGCCAGCACCACCAACGGGGGGCCGCAGTATTTT. The rearrangement links TRBV19 to TRBJ2-3; weak D call: TRBD2 (7 bases). CDR1 and CDR2 from the germline V gene are LNHDA and SQIVND (reference sequence). CDR3 length: 12 residues. Trimming removed 9 bases from V and 10 bases from J, with 17 bases in between.

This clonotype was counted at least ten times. DNA for the CDR3: TGTGCCAGCAGCCGCCCCACGGGGGATGGCTACGAGCAGTACTTC. Translating it yields CASSRPTGDGYEQYF. The chain is built from TRBV7-9 and TRBJ2-7, with D tentatively TRBD2 (6 bases). The CDR3 loop spans 15 amino acids. The V and J ends lost 5 bases and 3 bases respectively, with 17 bases between them. Looked up from germline, CDR1 is SEHNR and CDR2 is FQNEAQ (reference sequence).

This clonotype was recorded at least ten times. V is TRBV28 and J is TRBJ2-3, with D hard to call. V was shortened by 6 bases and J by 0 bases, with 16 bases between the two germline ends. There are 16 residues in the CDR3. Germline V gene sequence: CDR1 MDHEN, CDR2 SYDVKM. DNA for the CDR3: TGTGCCAGCAGCAACGATAAACAGCTCAGCACAGATACGCAGTATTTT. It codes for CASSNDKQLSTDTQYF. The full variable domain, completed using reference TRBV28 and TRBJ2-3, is DVKVTQSSRYLVKRTGEKVFLECVQDMDHENMFWYRQDPGLGLRLIYFSYDVKMKEKGDIPEGYSVSREKKERFSLILESASTNQTSMYLCASSNDKQLSTDTQYFGPGTRLTVL.

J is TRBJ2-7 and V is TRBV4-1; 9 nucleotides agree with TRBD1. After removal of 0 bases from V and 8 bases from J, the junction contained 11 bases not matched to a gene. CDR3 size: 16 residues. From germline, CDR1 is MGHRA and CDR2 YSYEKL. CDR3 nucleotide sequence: TGCGCCAGCAGCCAAGACCCGGGACAGGGCTCCCACAAGCAGTACTTC. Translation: CASSQDPGQGSHKQYF.

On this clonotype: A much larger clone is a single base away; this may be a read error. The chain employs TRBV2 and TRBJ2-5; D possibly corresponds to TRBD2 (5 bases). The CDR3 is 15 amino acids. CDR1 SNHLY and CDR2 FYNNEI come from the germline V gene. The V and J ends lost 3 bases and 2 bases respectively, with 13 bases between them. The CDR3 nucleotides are TGTGCCAGCAGTGACACCGGGATAGGTCAAGAGACCCAGTACTTC. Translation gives CASSDTGIGQETQYF.

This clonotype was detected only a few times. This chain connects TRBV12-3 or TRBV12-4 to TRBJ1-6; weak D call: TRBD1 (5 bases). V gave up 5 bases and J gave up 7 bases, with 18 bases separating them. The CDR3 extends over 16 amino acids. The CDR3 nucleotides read TGTGCCAGCAGTGGGGGAGTGAGGGGTTGGAATTCACCCCTCCACTTT. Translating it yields CASSGGVRGWNSPLHF.

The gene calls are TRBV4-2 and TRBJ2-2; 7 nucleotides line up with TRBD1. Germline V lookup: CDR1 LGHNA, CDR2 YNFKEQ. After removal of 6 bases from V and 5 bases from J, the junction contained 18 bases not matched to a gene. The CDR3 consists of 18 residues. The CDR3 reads CASSPSSFGARGTGELFF. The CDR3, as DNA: TGTGCCAGCAGTCCCAGTTCGTTTGGGGCCAGGGGGACCGGGGAGCTGTTTTTT.

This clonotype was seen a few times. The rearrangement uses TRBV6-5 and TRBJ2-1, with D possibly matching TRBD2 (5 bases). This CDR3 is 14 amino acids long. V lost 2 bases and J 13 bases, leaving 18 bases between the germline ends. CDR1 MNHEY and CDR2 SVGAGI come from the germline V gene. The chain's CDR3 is CASSYLHGGSGQFF. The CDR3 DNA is TGTGCCAGCAGTTACCTCCACGGTGGGAGCGGCCAGTTCTTC.